A single sample is the source of the 4 T cell receptor beta chains below, sequenced in a study of blood T cell dynamics during melanoma immunotherapy. Indicated time point: pre-treatment baseline. Measured with immunoSEQ multiplex PCR; TCRdb has only the in-frame clones, and not every one. In the table there are approximately 3,500 clones, around 92% of which are singletons. This specimen consisted of effector memory CD8+ T cells from blood, obtained from a patient treated with checkpoint blockade. All receptors derive from a human donor with melanoma.

This chain joins TRBV11-2 and TRBJ2-7; tentatively, D is TRBD1 or TRBD2 (7 bases each). The CDR3 extends over 14 amino acids. CDR1 and CDR2 from the germline V gene are SGHAT and FQNNGV. Between the trimmed V and J ends, which lost 4 bases and 9 bases, there was a span of 19 bases. The CDR3 loop is CASSSSGGAGPQYF. The CDR3 DNA sequence: TGTGCCAGCAGCTCCTCAGGGGGGGCGGGTCCGCAGTACTTC. The variable domain in full, with the rest retrieved from reference TRBV11-2 and TRBJ2-7, is EAGVAQSPRYKIIEKRQSVAFWCNPISGHATLYWYQQILGQGPKLLIQFQNNGVVDDSQLPKDRFSAERLKGVDSTLKIQPAKLEDSAVYLCASSSSGGAGPQYFGPGTRLTVT.

V gene TRBV28 combines with J gene TRBJ1-1; 8 positions match TRBD1. After removal of 5 bases from V and 0 bases from J, the junction contained 14 bases not matched to a gene. Germline CDR1 is MDHEN and CDR2 is SYDVKM. CDR3 length equals 18 residues. CDR3 protein: CASSTFRTGKTVNTEAFF. The CDR3 nucleotides read TGTGCCAGCAGTACCTTTCGGACAGGGAAAACGGTGAACACTGAAGCTTTCTTT.

V usage is TRBV9 and J usage is TRBJ2-3; the match to TRBD1 covers 10 bases. Germline V gene data show CDR1 as SGDLS and CDR2 as YYNGEE. With V trimmed by 2 bases and J by 5 bases, 8 bases remained unmatched. The CDR3 has 16 residues. The DNA of the CDR3 is TGTGCCAGCAGCGTCTCCGGGACAGGGGAGCAAGATACGCAGTATTTT. Protein: CASSVSGTGEQDTQYF.

The J gene is TRBJ1-3, the V gene TRBV11-2, with D unresolved. CDR1 and CDR2 (germline): SGHAT, FQNNGV. Trimming shortened V by 2 bases and J by 1 base, and 9 bases separated the two germline ends. CDR3 length: 15 amino acids. The CDR3 region has the DNA TGTGCCAGCAGCTTAATGACCCAGTCTGGAAACACCATATATTTT. It encodes CASSLMTQSGNTIYF.